Sequencing of this T cell receptor (beta chain) was carried out in a study of cytomegalovirus exposure and HLA in healthy donors. The PCR contained 60 Vbeta and 13 Jbeta primers. Libraries were prepared by immunoSEQ multiplex PCR; TCRdb keeps only in-frame clonotypes and omits some of them. The profile shows 95,000 to 150,000 clones, around 72% of them singletons. Per germline, CDR1 MNHEY and CDR2 SMNVEV (reference sequence). Trimming pared 2 bases from V and 4 bases from J, leaving 20 bases between. This CDR3 comprises 18 residues. Study-wide results and limits: Most of the CMV-associated TCR beta chains (in a later analysis) appeared to be HLA-restricted.

This clone was detected a few times. Its target is not known. Material: PBMCs. The sequence came from a woman in her 40s in good health and CMV-seropositive. The chain carries TRBV27 and TRBJ1-4; D remains ambiguous. DNA of the CDR3: TGTGCCAGCAGTTTAAGTACAGAATTCGCTGCCGATAATGAAAAACTGTTTTTT. Translated, it gives CASSLSTEFAADNEKLFF.